This passage covers 30 T cell receptor beta chains from one sample sequenced in a study of a mutant IDH1 vaccine in newly diagnosed glioma. Their antigen targets remain unknown. The time point here: week 47, end of study. Topical imiquimod accompanied each vaccine dose, which consisted of 300 ug of mutant IDH1 20-mer peptide. The repertoire was sequenced with immunoSEQ multiplex PCR; TCRdb's copy has only in-frame clones and lacks some. The sample holds tens of thousands of clones, roughly 87% seen once. The sequencing here drew on PBMCs, taken from a glioma patient whose treatment included an IDH1 peptide vaccine. The source is a woman aged 45-65 years with glioma.

This clone was counted a single time. The chain links TRBV5-6 to TRBJ2-2; the D call may be TRBD1 or TRBD2 (5 bases each). The CDR3 runs 15 residues. The germline V gene encodes CDR1 SGHDT and CDR2 YYEEEE. V shed 0 bases and J shed 3 bases, with 9 bases lying between them. The CDR3 nucleotides read TGTGCCAGCAGCTTGGGGGGACGGGACACCGGGGAGCTGTTTTTT. Translating it yields CASSLGGRDTGELFF. The full variable domain, with the rest looked up from reference TRBV5-6 and TRBJ2-2, is DAGVTQSPTHLIKTRGQQVTLRCSPKSGHDTVSWYQQALGQGPQFIFQYYEEEERQRGNFPDRFSGHQFPNYSSELNVNALLLGDSALYLCASSLGGRDTGELFFGEGSRLTVL.

The chain joins TRBV19 to TRBJ2-1; tentative D call: TRBD2 (5 bases). CDR3 length: 13 residues. Germline V gene sequence: CDR1 LNHDA, CDR2 SQIVND (reference sequence). The germline V and J ends were trimmed by 2 bases and 8 bases, with 10 bases remaining between them. The CDR3 here is CASSIYLEDEQFF. In nucleotides, the CDR3 is TGTGCCAGTAGTATATATTTGGAGGATGAGCAGTTCTTC.

The chain carries TRBV18 and TRBJ2-1, with 15 bases matching TRBD2. After removal of 0 bases from V and 13 bases from J, the junction contained 7 bases not matched to a gene. CDR1 and CDR2 from the germline V gene are KGHSH and LQKENI. The CDR3 contains 16 residues. In nucleotides, the CDR3 is TGTGCCAGCTCACCACCGGGACTAGCGGGGGGCCCCTTTCAGTTCTTC. It encodes CASSPPGLAGGPFQFF.

In its sample, this clone was seen a few times. V and J are TRBV27 and TRBJ1-4; 7 bases align to TRBD1. Trimming took 5 bases from V and 4 from J; bases not matched to a gene: 10. This CDR3 is built from 16 residues. Germline lookup yields CDR1 MNHEY and CDR2 SMNVEV (reference sequence). The DNA for the CDR3 is TGTGCCAGCAGTGTCCACCCGACAGGGCTTAATGAAAAACTGTTTTTT. Translated, it gives CASSVHPTGLNEKLFF.

Notes on this clone: One junction end does not reproduce the germline sequence, and a read error may be involved. The V and J genes are TRBV7-2 and TRBJ2-7, with TRBD2 matching 14 bases. There are 17 residues in the CDR3. Germline CDR1 and CDR2: SGHTA and FQGNSA. CDR3 coding DNA: TGTGCCAGCAGCTCCCGGACTAGCGGGGGGAGCTCCCACGAGCAGTACTTC. It translates to CASSSRTSGGSSHEQYF. Together with reference TRBV7-2 and TRBJ2-7, the CDR3 gives the full variable domain: GAGVSQSPSNKVTEKGKDVELRCDPISGHTALYWYRQSLGQGLEFLIYFQGNSAPDKSGLPSDRFSAERTGGSVSTLTIQRTQQEDSAVYLCASSSRTSGGSSHEQYFGPGTRLTVT.

This clone has just a few counts. CDR3 DNA sequence: TGCGCCAGCAGCTTGGGGACAGGGGGCGCAAGGGTTGGGGCTTTCTTT. Its protein is CASSLGTGGARVGAFF. This chain connects TRBV5-1 to TRBJ1-1, with 11 bases fitting TRBD1. V lost 0 bases, J lost 11 bases, and 12 bases stayed unmatched. CDR1 SGHRS and CDR2 YFSETQ come from the germline V gene. The CDR3 runs 16 residues.

The chain is built from TRBV7-2 and TRBJ1-1; 8 bases align to TRBD1. Germline trimming cut 3 bases from V and 3 bases from J; bases unmatched to any gene: 6. The CDR3 contains 15 residues. Germline V gene sequence: CDR1 SGHTA, CDR2 FQGNSA. CDR3 in DNA: TGTGCCAGCAGCTTGCGGACAGGGTGGCACACTGAAGCTTTCTTT. It is translated as CASSLRTGWHTEAFF. The variable domain in full, with the rest retrieved from reference TRBV7-2 and TRBJ1-1, is GAGVSQSPSNKVTEKGKDVELRCDPISGHTALYWYRQSLGQGLEFLIYFQGNSAPDKSGLPSDRFSAERTGGSVSTLTIQRTQQEDSAVYLCASSLRTGWHTEAFFGQGTRLTVV.

A single count supports this clone. The rearrangement joins TRBV14 to TRBJ2-1, with a possible D match to TRBD1 (6 bases). The CDR3 has 12 residues. Germline CDR1 and CDR2: SGHDN and FVKESK. Trimming removed 11 bases from V and 6 bases from J, with 14 bases in between. CDR3 loop: CASLQGCNEQFF. The CDR3 coding sequence is TGTGCCTCATTACAGGGTTGCAATGAGCAGTTCTTC. The full variable domain, in which reference TRBV14 and TRBJ2-1 provide the parts outside the CDR3, is EAGVTQFPSHSVIEKGQTVTLRCDPISGHDNLYWYRRVMGKEIKFLLHFVKESKQDESGMPNNRFLAERTGGTYSTLKVQPAELEDSGVYFCASLQGCNEQFFGPGTRLTVL.

The chain links TRBV6-1 to TRBJ1-5; no clear D gene. The CDR3 contains 13 residues. The germline gives CDR1 MNHNS, CDR2 SASEGT. The germline V and J ends were trimmed by 4 bases and 3 bases, with 7 bases remaining between them. As DNA, the CDR3 is TGTGCCAGCAGTGCTGGGTCCAATCAGCCCCAGCATTTT. It yields the protein CASSAGSNQPQHF.

V is TRBV9 and J is TRBJ2-1; tentatively, D is TRBD1 (7 bases). The CDR3 has 14 residues. V lost 3 bases and J 7 bases, leaving 14 bases between the germline ends. Germline V gives CDR1 SGDLS, CDR2 YYNGEE. The CDR3 is CASSASRGVNEQFF. In DNA, the CDR3 is TGTGCCAGCAGCGCAAGCAGGGGGGTGAATGAGCAGTTCTTC.

There are a few counts of this clone. This sequence joins TRBV6-1 and TRBJ2-5, with 11 nucleotides matching TRBD2. V was pared by 3 bases and J by 2 bases, with 2 bases of the junction left unmatched. CDR3 size: 15 residues. Germline V lookup: CDR1 MNHNS, CDR2 SASEGT. This chain's CDR3 is CASSDLAGGQETQYF. In DNA form, the CDR3 reads TGTGCCAGCAGTGACTTAGCGGGGGGGCAAGAGACCCAGTACTTC.

This clone occurred a few times. In nucleotides, the CDR3 is TGCGCCAGCAGCCCCCTCATGGCCCCTGGGATTGTGCAGTTCTTC. Encoded protein: CASSPLMAPGIVQFF. The gene calls are TRBV4-1 and TRBJ2-1; no clear D. Trimming cost V 4 bases and J 12 bases, with 22 bases left between them. The germline V gene encodes CDR1 MGHRA and CDR2 YSYEKL. The CDR3 consists of 15 residues.

The chain combines TRBV27 with TRBJ2-5; 7 bases are a match to TRBD1. TRBJ2-7 matches the DNA end more closely, so the J call is doubtful. Germline V lookup: CDR1 MNHEY, CDR2 SMNVEV (reference sequence). CDR3 size: 16 residues. The CDR3 nucleotides are TGTGCCAGCAGTTTATCTGGACAGGTACTATCCTACGAGCAGTACTTC. It is translated as CASSLSGQVLSYEQYF.

This clone was counted between two and nine times. This rearrangement joins TRBV7-2 to TRBJ2-5; no clear D. Looked up from germline, CDR1 is SGHTA and CDR2 is FQGNSA. CDR3 length: 12 amino acids. Deletions cut 2 bases from V and 4 bases from J, with 5 bases between. The CDR3 is CASSLHRETQYF. In nucleotides, the CDR3 is TGTGCCAGCAGCTTACATCGAGAGACCCAGTACTTC.

The gene calls are TRBV9 and TRBJ2-2; tentative D call: TRBD1 (6 bases). V was pared by 3 bases and J by 2 bases, with 11 bases between. Looked up from germline, CDR1 is SGDLS and CDR2 is YYNGEE. CDR3 length equals 15 residues. The chain's CDR3 is CASSAGQSNTGELFF. CDR3 nucleotide sequence: TGTGCCAGCAGCGCCGGACAGAGCAACACCGGGGAGCTGTTTTTT.

The V and J genes are TRBV19 and TRBJ1-5; no reliable D call. CDR1 is LNHDA, CDR2 SQIVND, per germline (reference sequence). Trimming took 0 bases from V and 0 from J, leaving 12 bases between them. This CDR3 has 17 residues. The CDR3 is CASSIERRLYSNQPQHF. The CDR3 DNA follows: TGTGCCAGTAGTATAGAAAGGAGACTTTATAGCAATCAGCCCCAGCATTTT.

The CDR3 reads CSVPQWREGRDTEAFF. The CDR3 nucleotides are TGCAGCGTGCCCCAATGGAGGGAAGGGAGGGACACTGAAGCTTTCTTT. The chain has TRBV29-1 and TRBJ1-1, with D unresolved. CDR1 and CDR2 from the germline V gene are SQVTM and ANQGSEA. The CDR3 runs 16 residues. V dropped 6 bases and J dropped 3 bases, with 23 bases sitting between them.

J is TRBJ1-2 and V is TRBV5-1; TRBD1 is a possible D gene (5 bases). Trimming removed 4 bases at V and 3 bases at J, with 13 bases between. The CDR3 runs 14 residues. Germline V gene lookup returns CDR1 SGHRS and CDR2 YFSETQ. CDR3 residues: CASSPVRGDYGYTF. CDR3 coding DNA: TGCGCCAGCAGCCCGGTAAGGGGAGACTATGGCTACACCTTC.

The J gene is TRBJ1-2, the V gene TRBV5-1; the match to TRBD1 covers 8 bases. Germline CDR1 is SGHRS and CDR2 is YFSETQ. Losses at the gene ends were 0 bases for V and 2 bases for J; bases not matched to a gene: 0. The CDR3 is 14 residues long. DNA of the CDR3: TGCGCCAGCAGCTTGGGGGACAGGAACTATGGCTACACCTTC. Translation: CASSLGDRNYGYTF.

The V and J genes are TRBV7-2 and TRBJ1-3; the D is unclear. V was clipped by 4 bases and J by 4 bases, with 8 bases between them. The CDR3 is 13 amino acids. Germline CDR1 reads SGHTA; CDR2 reads FQGNSA. The CDR3 sequence is CASSSRQGNTIYF. The CDR3 nucleotides are TGTGCCAGCAGCTCCAGGCAGGGAAACACCATATATTTT.

The V and J genes are TRBV6-4 and TRBJ1-2; 11 bases map to TRBD1. Trimming cost V 4 bases and J 4 bases; bases outside gene matches: 14. The CDR3 has 18 amino acids. CDR1 and CDR2 from the germline V gene are MRHNA and SNTAGT. CDR3 sequence: CASSAFSGQGAMSYGYTF. The DNA for the CDR3 is TGTGCCAGCAGTGCTTTCTCCGGACAGGGGGCGATGAGCTATGGCTACACCTTC.

This clone was seen more than once but under ten times. CDR3 DNA: TGTGCCTGGAGTGTACCACCGGGACACAGGAATCAGCCCCAGCATTTT. Its translation: CAWSVPPGHRNQPQHF. This chain links TRBV30 with TRBJ1-5, with D possibly being TRBD1 (6 bases). The CDR3 is 16 amino acids. Looked up from germline, CDR1 is GTSNPN and CDR2 is SVGIG (reference sequence). Trimming stripped 0 bases from V and 4 bases from J, with 16 bases between.

The chain employs TRBV19 and TRBJ1-1; D gene uncertain. Germline V lookup: CDR1 LNHDA, CDR2 SQIVND (reference sequence). The V end lost 5 bases, the J end lost 2 bases, and 9 bases lay between the germline ends. This CDR3 spans 13 amino acids. CDR3 bases: TGTGCCAGTAGTGTCATCAAAAACACTGAAGCTTTCTTT. Its translation: CASSVIKNTEAFF.

The chain carries TRBV2 and TRBJ1-2; tentative D call: TRBD1 (5 bases). Looked up from germline, CDR1 is SNHLY and CDR2 is FYNNEI. This CDR3 is built from 12 residues. Trimming took 8 bases from V and 3 from J, leaving 10 bases between them. The CDR3 loop reads CASLTADYGYTF. CDR3 DNA sequence: TGTGCCAGCCTGACAGCGGACTATGGCTACACCTTC.

The V and J genes are TRBV15 and TRBJ2-3; D is possibly TRBD2 (5 bases). Germline-derived CDR1 and CDR2 are LNHNV and YYDKDF (reference sequence). Trimming took 1 base from V and 0 from J, leaving 11 bases between them. This CDR3 contains 16 residues. This CDR3 is CATSRVDYSSTDTQYF. The CDR3 DNA follows: TGTGCCACCAGCAGAGTAGACTATTCGAGCACAGATACGCAGTATTTT.

The rearrangement links TRBV13 to TRBJ2-5; 12 bases line up with TRBD2. In germline, CDR1 is PRHDT, CDR2 FYEKMQ (reference sequence). The V gene end was trimmed by 2 bases and the J gene end by 4 bases; junction bases not matched to a gene: 2. The CDR3 spans 15 residues. The CDR3 protein is CASSLSSGGAETQYF. The DNA of the CDR3 is TGTGCCAGCAGCTTATCTAGCGGGGGGGCAGAGACCCAGTACTTC.

This clone was counted only a few times. The chain couples TRBV29-1 to TRBJ1-4; D may be TRBD1 (5 bases). CDR1 and CDR2 (germline): SQVTM, ANQGSEA. This CDR3 is 14 amino acids long. Trimming removed 4 bases at V and 2 bases at J, with 11 bases between. CDR3 sequence reads: CSVGGDRTNEKLFF. In nucleotides, the CDR3 is TGCAGCGTTGGAGGGGATCGGACTAATGAAAAACTGTTTTTT.

This rearrangement joins TRBV27 to TRBJ1-1; 7 positions match TRBD1. The CDR3 runs 12 residues. J was trimmed by 9 bases and V by 4 bases; bases with no gene match: 5. Germline V gene data show CDR1 as MNHEY and CDR2 as SMNVEV (reference sequence). The CDR3, as DNA: TGTGCCAGCAGTTCAGGGGGAGGAAAAGCTTTCTTT. Protein sequence: CASSSGGGKAFF.

The V and J genes are TRBV14 and TRBJ1-1; D call uncertain. The V gene's germline CDR1 is SGHDN and CDR2 FVKESK. V was cut by 10 bases and J by 1 base, with 13 bases left in between. The CDR3 loop spans 13 amino acids. CDR3 sequence (DNA): TGTGCCACTTCACCGGACGGGAACACTGAAGCTTTCTTT. Amino acid sequence: CATSPDGNTEAFF.

The table lists this clone with a few counts. This rearrangement joins TRBV9 to TRBJ1-1; D possibly corresponds to TRBD1 (5 bases). Germline values: CDR1 SGDLS, CDR2 YYNGEE. V gave up 0 bases and J gave up 5 bases, with 14 bases separating them. The CDR3 has 15 residues. The CDR3 loop is CASSVDQGLTTEAFF. As DNA, the CDR3 is TGTGCCAGCAGCGTAGACCAGGGCTTGACAACTGAAGCTTTCTTT. The whole variable domain, remainder taken from reference TRBV9 and TRBJ1-1, is DSGVTQTPKHLITATGQRVTLRCSPRSGDLSVYWYQQSLDQGLQFLIQYYNGEERAKGNILERFSAQQFPDLHSELNLSSLELGDSALYFCASSVDQGLTTEAFFGQGTRLTVV.